One sample yielded the 4 T cell receptor beta chains listed below, sequenced in a study of T cell repertoires in cytomegalovirus infection. These receptors' antigens are unknown. From the reads, TCRdb called clonotypes with MiXCR, one entry per CDR3 protein. The profile covers about 220,000 distinct CDR3 sequences, with approximately 40% appearing a single time and 55% to 70% taken by the ten largest. Sequencing used CD8+ T cells from cultured PBMCs, obtained from culture after CMV antigen stimulation. These receptors were taken from a human donor in good health (CMV status not recorded). Some clones in this sample may be carry-over from other donors' samples.

The chain joins TRBV12-3 or TRBV12-4 to TRBJ2-5; the D gene is possibly TRBD1 (6 bases). Trimming took off 6 bases at V and 5 bases at J, with 19 bases between the two ends. The CDR3 totals 15 residues. The CDR3 sequence: CASSPSDSLGETQYF. In DNA form, the CDR3 reads TGTGCCAGCAGCCCCTCGGACAGCCTAGGGGAGACCCAGTACTTC.

The chain employs TRBV19 and TRBJ2-1; D is tentatively TRBD1 or TRBD2 (5 bases each). This CDR3 is built from 15 residues. Trimming shortened V by 3 bases and J by 0 bases, and 9 bases separated the two germline ends. Germline loops: CDR1 LNHDA, CDR2 SQIVND (reference sequence). CDR3: CASSMRGFSYNEQFF. CDR3 DNA sequence: TGTGCCAGTAGTATGAGGGGTTTCTCCTACAATGAGCAGTTCTTC.

V usage is TRBV6-5 and J usage is TRBJ2-1; D may be TRBD2 (5 bases). Trimming left V 2 bases short and J 5 bases short, with 13 bases between. Germline-derived CDR1 and CDR2 are MNHEY and SVGAGI. The CDR3 is 15 amino acids. This chain's CDR3 is CASSYGTRSNNEQFF. In DNA form, the CDR3 reads TGTGCCAGCAGTTACGGTACTAGGTCGAACAATGAGCAGTTCTTC.

This clonotype has more than one count but fewer than ten. This chain joins TRBV7-9 and TRBJ1-1, with D perhaps matching TRBD1 (5 bases). The CDR3 is 15 amino acids. Trimming removed 6 bases at V and 5 bases at J, with 19 bases between. Germline loops: CDR1 SEHNR, CDR2 FQNEAQ (reference sequence). The CDR3 protein is CASSSRDADWTEAFF. For the CDR3, the DNA is TGTGCCAGCAGTTCCCGGGACGCCGATTGGACTGAAGCTTTCTTT.